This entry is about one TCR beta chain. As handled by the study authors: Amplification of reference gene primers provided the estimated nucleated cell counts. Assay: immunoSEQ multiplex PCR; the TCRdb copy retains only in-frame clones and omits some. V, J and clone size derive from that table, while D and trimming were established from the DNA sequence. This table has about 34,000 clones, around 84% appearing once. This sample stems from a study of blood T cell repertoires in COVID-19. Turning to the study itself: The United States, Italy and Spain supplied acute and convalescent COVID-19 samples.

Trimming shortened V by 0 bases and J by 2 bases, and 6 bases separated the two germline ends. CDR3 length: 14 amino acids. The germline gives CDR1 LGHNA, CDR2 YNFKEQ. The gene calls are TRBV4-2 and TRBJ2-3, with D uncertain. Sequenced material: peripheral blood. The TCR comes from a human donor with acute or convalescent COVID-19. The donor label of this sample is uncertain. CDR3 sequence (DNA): TGTGCCAGCAGCCAAGACCCACACACAGATACGCAGTATTTT. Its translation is CASSQDPHTDTQYF.